The clone carrying this TCR beta chain was found once. Its antigen remains unidentified. The data derive from a study of cytotoxic CD8 clonotypes in ibrutinib-treated CLL. Depth targeted 1 in 200,000 to 1 in 1 million T cells, averaging roughly 9.7x coverage per clonotype. Sequenced by immunoSEQ multiplex PCR; TCRdb stores in-frame clones only, minus some. The sample carries 300,000 to 350,000 clones, 80% recorded once. Findings of the study overall: Public clonotypes were seen rarely and were contracted or stable on treatment. Baseline values of clonality outstripped age-matched healthy donors and followed circulating CD8+ T-cell counts. Having risen at ibrutinib response, clonality had fallen back toward baseline by progression.

V lost 5 bases to trimming and J lost 4 bases, with 12 bases between them. Germline-derived CDR1 and CDR2 are MNHEY and SMNVEV (reference sequence). The CDR3 is 14 residues long. The source was PBMCs, collected before ibrutinib treatment. This sequence originates from a human donor with chronic lymphocytic leukemia. The rearrangement uses TRBV27 and TRBJ2-1, with D maybe TRBD2 (5 bases). CDR3 amino acids: CASSPNTGYNEQFF. In nucleotides, the CDR3 is TGTGCCAGCAGTCCTAATACGGGGTACAATGAGCAGTTCTTC.